What follows are 3 T cell receptor beta chains derived from one specimen sequenced in a study of blood T cell repertoires in COVID-19. Only in-frame clones appear in the TCRdb table, and some are missing; sequencing was by immunoSEQ multiplex PCR. The data contain 90,000 to 140,000 clones, 81% of them singletons. Material for sequencing was peripheral blood. These receptors all stem from a woman in her sixties or seventies with acute or convalescent COVID-19.

A few counts support this clone. The rearrangement joins TRBV20-1 to TRBJ2-5; possible D gene TRBD2, 5 bases. Trimming stripped 3 bases from V and 0 bases from J, with 8 bases between. This CDR3 is built from 13 residues. Germline V gene sequence: CDR1 DFQATT, CDR2 SNEGSKA (reference sequence). The CDR3 loop is CSASWRDQETQYF. The CDR3 coding sequence is TGCAGTGCTAGTTGGCGGGACCAAGAGACCCAGTACTTC.

V and J are TRBV5-1 and TRBJ2-7; the match to TRBD2 covers 9 bases. With V trimmed by 4 bases and J by 2 bases, 4 bases remained unmatched. The CDR3 spans 14 residues. Per germline, CDR1 SGHRS and CDR2 YFSETQ. The CDR3 DNA sequence: TGCGCCAGCAGCCCAATAGCGGGAGCCTACGAGCAGTACTTC. This codes for CASSPIAGAYEQYF.

The chain uses TRBV5-1 and TRBJ1-1, with a weak D call TRBD1 (5 bases). The V gene lost 6 bases and the J gene lost 1 base, with 13 bases spanning the gap. The CDR3 runs 14 residues. The germline V gene has CDR1 SGHRS and CDR2 YFSETQ. The CDR3 here is CASTREGQNTEAFF. CDR3 nucleotide sequence: TGCGCCAGCACCAGGGAGGGGCAGAACACTGAAGCTTTCTTT.